This entry concerns a single TCR beta chain. Germline-derived CDR1 and CDR2 are LGHDT and YNNKEL (reference sequence). This CDR3 region has 19 residues. The V gene end was trimmed by 4 bases and the J gene end by 0 bases; junction bases not matched to a gene: 14. The sample comes from a study of read filtering for tumor transcriptome and immune sequencing. Molecular barcoded adaptors covering alpha/delta and beta/gamma chains were used on approximately 440 ng RNA. From the reads, TCRdb called clonotypes with MiXCR, one entry per CDR3 protein. In the table there are 100,000 to 150,000 distinct CDR3 sequences, over 10% of which are singletons.

This chain links TRBV3-1 with TRBJ1-3; 8 nucleotides agree with TRBD1. Sequenced: a population of CD138-negative cells sorted from bone marrow. This sequence was found in a donor older than 35 with multiple myeloma. CDR3 DNA: TGTGCCAGCAGCCGGACAGGGTCCGTATCCAGCCACTCTGGAAACACCATATATTTT. Protein: CASSRTGSVSSHSGNTIYF. The whole variable domain, filled in from reference TRBV3-1 and TRBJ1-3, reads DTAVSQTPKYLVTQMGNDKSIKCEQNLGHDTMYWYKQDSKKFLKIMFSYNNKELIINETVPNRFSPKSPDKAHLNLHINSLELGDSAVYFCASSRTGSVSSHSGNTIYFGEGSWLTVV.